This TCR beta chain was retrieved from a study of spatial heterogeneity in lung cancer (dated by TCRdb to the late 2010s). Regarding the study in general: Samples were obtained from 72 patients with early-stage, untreated non-small cell lung cancer from the lung TRACERx cohort. Follow-up PBMC samples were sequenced whenever the samples were available, and the median time to follow-up was around 2 years after resection. Beta-chain transcripts were consistently detected in greater numbers than alpha-chain transcripts, which likely reflects a higher abundance of beta-chain transcripts. In the raw uncorrected reads, each unique combination of TCR and UMI appeared more than ten times on average. TCR alpha and beta repertoires were quantitatively compared across multiple tumor regions, matched nontumor lung and blood in non-small cell lung cancer. The study linked features of the TCR repertoire to counts of nonsynonymous mutations, which were determined by whole-exome sequencing of tumor tissue. At surgery, some 200 tumor regions, around 65 matched nontumor lung samples and 56 PBMC samples were TCR-sequenced for both alpha and beta chains.

Comments on this clonotype: Its antigen remains unidentified. There are no base qualities to consult, and no much larger clone falls within one base.

Based on the germline V gene (reference sequence), the CDR1 and CDR2 sequences are LGHDT and YNNKEL. Trimming removed 5 bases from V and 2 bases from J; the gene matches leave 8 bases unexplained. From its cysteine to its phenylalanine, the CDR3 spans 15 amino acids. The entry retains the CDR3 DNA only, 45 bases that are in frame from base 1. Paper-wide results and their limitations: Additional single-cell paired TCR alpha and beta sequencing was considered necessary to confirm, at a functional level, the hypothesis that regional TCRs recognize regional mutations. Ubiquitous expanded tumor TCRs showed up in blood more often at tumor resection than at routine follow-up. Only 13 to 15 patients were included in the comparisons of baseline and follow-up blood repertoires.

The sample's time point label is to be understood as: blood at routine non-recurrence follow-up after resection. TCR sequencing used whole RNA extracted from tumor and nontumor lung tissue, or from cryopreserved PBMC samples, without cell sorting. A patient was chosen for TCR sequencing only when enough RNA was available from at least two tumor regions. Libraries were made using 5' RACE. Reads for this sample came from a NextSeq 500. To allow correction of PCR and sequencing errors, the TCR library protocol tagged every TCR cDNA molecule with a unique molecular identifier. The authors' pipeline ran thus. Decombinator tools were used for TCR identification, UMI-based error correction and CDR3 extraction. TCRs above a frequency of 2 per 1,000, corresponding to the top 1% of the tumor frequency distribution, were defined as expanded. Each repertoire was subsampled 100 times to 5,000 TCRs, after which Renyi diversity was computed with the R vegan package. To build CDR3 similarity networks, amino acid triplet string-kernel similarity was used, and CDR3s were connected when their pairwise similarity was above 0.82. The raw public reads went through TCRdb reprocessing: fastp at Q25, MiXCR clone calling, in-frame beta chains kept. For every CDR3 protein sequence, its rows merge into one entry that carries the most common genes and DNA. TCRdb assigned the V and J calls; the authors' analysis was not used. Counted in this sample were around 120,000 distinct CDR3 sequences; 12% of them appeared once. The ten largest account for around a sixth of the sample.

This sequence uses TRBV3-1 and TRBJ2-7, with 8 middle bases fitting TRBD1. Here the sequenced sample was PBMCs, taken at follow-up. This sequence originates from a male donor with early-stage non-small cell lung cancer. The DNA sequence is as follows: TGTGCCAGCAGCTGGGCCGGGACAGGCGCCTACGAGCAGTACTTC. It translates to CASSWAGTGAYEQYF.